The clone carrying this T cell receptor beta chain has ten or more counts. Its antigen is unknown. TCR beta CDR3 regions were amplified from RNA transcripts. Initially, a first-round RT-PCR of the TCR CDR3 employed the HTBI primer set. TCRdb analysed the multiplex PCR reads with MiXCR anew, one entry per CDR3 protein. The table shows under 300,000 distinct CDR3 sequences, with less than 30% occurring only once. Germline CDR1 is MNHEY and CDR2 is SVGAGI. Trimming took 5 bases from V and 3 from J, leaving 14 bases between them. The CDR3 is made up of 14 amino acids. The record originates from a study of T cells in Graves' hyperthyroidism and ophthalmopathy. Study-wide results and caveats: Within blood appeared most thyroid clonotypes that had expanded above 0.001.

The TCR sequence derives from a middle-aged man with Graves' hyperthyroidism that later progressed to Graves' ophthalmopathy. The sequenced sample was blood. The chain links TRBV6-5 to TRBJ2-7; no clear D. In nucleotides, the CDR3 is TGTGCCAGCAGTCACCCCAGAAATGGCTACGAGCAGTACTTC. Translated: CASSHPRNGYEQYF.